What follows is one T cell receptor beta chain and its context. Germline CDR1 is MNHNS and CDR2 is SASEGT. J lost 5 bases, V lost 6 bases, and 7 bases had no gene match. The CDR3 loop spans 14 amino acids. The source of the sample is a study of cytotoxic CD8 clonotypes in ibrutinib-treated CLL. The assay was immunoSEQ multiplex PCR, and TCRdb's table has in-frame clones only and misses some. The sample has approximately 46,000 clones, about 72% seen once. The sample consisted of PBMCs, taken after 12 months of ibrutinib treatment. The source of this sequence is a human donor with chronic lymphocytic leukemia. The chain links TRBV6-1 to TRBJ2-1; 7 nucleotides agree with TRBD2. The CDR3 DNA follows: TGTGCCAGCAGACAGCGGGGTGGAGACAATGAGCAGTTCTTC. Its protein is CASRQRGGDNEQFF.